The 23 T cell receptor beta chains below were found in one sample sequenced in a study of radiotherapy plus CTLA-4 blockade in lung cancer. TCRdb's copy holds only in-frame clones and misses some; the assay was immunoSEQ multiplex PCR. The sample consists of more than 90,000 clones, about 86% of them appearing once. The material sequenced was peripheral blood, taken from a patient treated with radiotherapy plus ipilimumab. Every receptor here comes from a human donor with non-small cell lung cancer that progressed on radiotherapy plus ipilimumab.

As regards this clone: Compared with germline, one end of the junction differs, possibly owing to a read error. The J gene is TRBJ1-2, the V gene TRBV5-1, with TRBD1 matching over 9 bases. Germline lookup yields CDR1 SGHRS and CDR2 YFSETQ. The CDR3 is 14 residues long. CDR3 in amino acids: CASSPATGGVYSSF. The CDR3 DNA sequence: TGCGCCAGCAGCCCGGCGACAGGGGGTGTCTACAGCTCCTTC.

The J gene is TRBJ1-5, the V gene TRBV7-2; 7 bases agree with TRBD1. This CDR3 has 15 residues. Germline trimming cut 6 bases from V and 7 bases from J; bases unmatched to any gene: 12. Germline CDR1 reads SGHTA; CDR2 reads FQGNSA. CDR3 residues: CASSNNGQVRQPQHF. In nucleotides, the CDR3 is TGTGCCAGCAGTAACAATGGACAGGTACGGCAGCCCCAGCATTTT.

J is TRBJ2-7 and V is TRBV27, with D possibly being TRBD1 (6 bases). CDR1 and CDR2 (germline): MNHEY, SMNVEV (reference sequence). There are 13 residues in the CDR3. V dropped 3 bases and J dropped 6 bases, with 12 bases sitting between them. CDR3 in amino acids: CASSFGGRSEQYF. CDR3 in DNA: TGTGCCAGCAGTTTTGGGGGCCGAAGCGAGCAGTACTTC.

The CDR3 region is CASSERRGDKGEQYF. DNA for the CDR3: TGCGCCAGCAGTGAGAGACGGGGAGATAAAGGCGAGCAGTACTTC. The genes are TRBV10-2 and TRBJ2-7, with TRBD2 as a possible D gene (5 bases). The CDR3 is made up of 15 amino acids. Deletions cut 2 bases from V and 6 bases from J, with 17 bases between. CDR1 is WSHSY, CDR2 SAAADI, per germline.

CDR3 sequence: CASSPPGALAKNIQYF. The CDR3 bases are TGTGCCAGCTCACCACCTGGCGCCTTAGCCAAAAACATTCAGTACTTC. The chain carries TRBV18 and TRBJ2-4; D is undetermined. Trimming took off 0 bases at V and 0 bases at J, with 9 bases between the two ends. CDR3 length: 16 amino acids. Germline V gene data show CDR1 as KGHSH and CDR2 as LQKENI.

In this sample, this clone turned up once. The chain carries TRBV25-1 and TRBJ2-7, with a possible D match to TRBD1 (6 bases). CDR3 length equals 13 residues. V shed 2 bases and J shed 9 bases, with 14 bases lying between them. Germline values: CDR1 MGHDK, CDR2 SYGVNS. CDR3 sequence reads: CASSEPQGRGQYF. The CDR3 nucleotides read TGTGCCAGCAGTGAACCACAGGGTCGTGGGCAGTACTTC.

The rearrangement uses TRBV2 and TRBJ1-1, with D possibly being TRBD1 (5 bases). The V end lost 7 bases, the J end lost 3 bases, and 9 bases lay between the germline ends. Germline CDR1 is SNHLY and CDR2 is FYNNEI. The CDR3 consists of 12 residues. CDR3 DNA sequence: TGTGCCAGCATACGGGGGTACACTGAAGCTTTCTTT. Protein product: CASIRGYTEAFF.

The J gene is TRBJ2-2, the V gene TRBV27, with D tentatively TRBD1 (6 bases). The ends were cut back, 5 bases at V and 5 bases at J, with 9 bases in the middle. The CDR3 consists of 13 residues. CDR1 and CDR2 from the germline V gene are MNHEY and SMNVEV (reference sequence). The CDR3 DNA follows: TGTGCCAGCAGTGTACAGGGTACCGGGGAGCTGTTTTTT. Amino acids: CASSVQGTGELFF.

This sequence joins TRBV11-2 and TRBJ2-7; the match to TRBD1 covers 7 bases. CDR3 size: 17 residues. In germline, CDR1 is SGHAT, CDR2 FQNNGV. J lost 0 bases, V lost 1 base, and 9 bases had no gene match. The CDR3 is CASSLVQTGSGSYEQYF. The CDR3, as DNA: TGTGCCAGCAGCTTAGTCCAGACAGGGAGTGGCTCCTACGAGCAGTACTTC.

The V and J genes are TRBV19 and TRBJ2-5; perhaps TRBD2 as D (6 bases). The CDR3 loop spans 15 amino acids. V gave up 3 bases and J gave up 5 bases, with 16 bases separating them. Germline CDR1 LNHDA, CDR2 SQIVND (reference sequence). The CDR3 DNA reads as TGTGCCAGTAGTATGAGCTGGAACGGAGGGGAGACCCAGTACTTC. It yields the protein CASSMSWNGGETQYF.

The chain carries TRBV19 and TRBJ1-2; TRBD1 agrees at 10 bases. The ends lost 3 bases at V and 4 bases at J; junction bases unmatched: 2. CDR3 length equals 14 residues. Germline CDR1 and CDR2: LNHDA and SQIVND (reference sequence). This CDR3 is CASSIGTGVYGYTF. CDR3 coding DNA: TGTGCCAGTAGTATCGGGACAGGGGTCTATGGCTACACCTTC. Using reference TRBV19 and TRBJ1-2 for the parts outside the CDR3, the full variable domain is DGGITQSPKYLFRKEGQNVTLSCEQNLNHDAMYWYRQDPGQGLRLIYYSQIVNDFQKGDIAEGYSVSREKKESFPLTVTSAQKNPTAFYLCASSIGTGVYGYTFGSGTRLTVV.

The J gene is TRBJ1-3, the V gene TRBV27; TRBD1 matches 9 bases. This CDR3 contains 15 residues. Trimming at V came to 2 bases and at J to 2 bases, leaving 1 base not matched to a gene. The germline V gene has CDR1 MNHEY and CDR2 SMNVEV (reference sequence). The CDR3, as DNA: TGTGCCAGCAGTTTACGGACAGGGGCTGGAAACACCATATATTTT. This translates into CASSLRTGAGNTIYF.

This clone is a singleton in its sample. The chain joins TRBV6-1 to TRBJ1-2, with D maybe TRBD1 (6 bases). The CDR3 is made up of 18 amino acids. V lost 4 bases and J lost 1, with 22 bases in between. CDR1 is MNHNS, CDR2 SASEGT, per germline. Here the CDR3 reads CASSGTPGTQKFNYGYTF. The CDR3 nucleotides read TGTGCCAGCAGTGGGACCCCCGGGACACAGAAGTTTAACTATGGCTACACCTTC.

The V call is TRBV19, the J call TRBJ2-5; D not certain. V gave up 3 bases and J gave up 5 bases, with 10 bases separating them. The CDR3 extends over 13 amino acids. Germline values: CDR1 LNHDA, CDR2 SQIVND (reference sequence). The CDR3 nucleotides read TGTGCCAGTAGTATTCTAGGAGAGGAGACCCAGTACTTC. Amino acids: CASSILGEETQYF.

The sample holds one count of this clone. The rearrangement joins TRBV7-9 to TRBJ2-3; D gene uncertain. CDR3 length: 14 amino acids. Germline CDR1 is SEHNR and CDR2 is FQNEAQ (reference sequence). V was pared by 0 bases and J by 9 bases, with 13 bases between. The CDR3 region is CASSLADGPGTQYF. The CDR3 DNA sequence: TGTGCCAGCAGCTTAGCGGATGGCCCCGGGACGCAGTATTTT.

This chain connects TRBV15 to TRBJ1-6, with TRBD1 matching over 8 bases. V shed 4 bases and J 5 bases; nucleotides not matched to a gene: 4. Per germline, CDR1 LNHNV and CDR2 YYDKDF (reference sequence). This CDR3 region has 15 residues. CDR3 sequence: CATSTLDRDNSPLHF. Written as DNA, the CDR3 is TGTGCCACCAGCACCCTGGACAGGGATAATTCACCCCTCCACTTT.

The rearrangement links TRBV6-5 to TRBJ2-2; D not resolved. The germline gives CDR1 MNHEY, CDR2 SVGAGI. This CDR3 comprises 15 residues. V dropped 8 bases and J dropped 1 base, with 14 bases sitting between them. CDR3 protein: CASSRWSLNTGELFF. The DNA for the CDR3 is TGTGCCAGCTCCCGGTGGAGCCTGAACACCGGGGAGCTGTTTTTT.

This chain uses TRBV6-6 with TRBJ2-3; TRBD2 aligns across 8 bases. Germline CDR1 and CDR2: MNHNY and SVGAGI (reference sequence). With V trimmed by 5 bases and J by 11 bases, 0 bases remained unmatched. CDR3 length: 10 amino acids. The CDR3: CASSREGQYF. In DNA, the CDR3 is TGTGCCAGCAGTCGGGAGGGGCAGTATTTT.

The V and J genes are TRBV6-6 and TRBJ2-5; no clear D gene. This CDR3 is 10 amino acids long. CDR1 and CDR2 (germline): MNHNY, SVGAGI (reference sequence). V lost 6 bases to trimming and J lost 2 bases, with 1 base between them. Written as DNA, the CDR3 is TGTGCCAGCAGGCAAGAGACCCAGTACTTC. This gives the protein CASRQETQYF.

The V gene is TRBV19, the J gene TRBJ1-3; D possibly corresponds to TRBD1 (5 bases). The CDR3 extends over 15 amino acids. With 7 bases removed from V and 0 bases from J, the gap between germline ends came to 13 bases. CDR1 and CDR2 from the germline V gene are LNHDA and SQIVND (reference sequence). In DNA form, the CDR3 reads TGTGCCAGTAATAAGGGGCCCATCTCTGGAAACACCATATATTTT. It yields the protein CASNKGPISGNTIYF.

V and J are TRBV25-1 and TRBJ2-7, with D perhaps matching TRBD1 or TRBD2 (6 bases each). CDR3 length: 13 residues. Germline loops: CDR1 MGHDK, CDR2 SYGVNS. Trimming removed 4 bases from V and 6 bases from J, with 13 bases in between. Here the CDR3 reads CASSAKGGSEQYF. The CDR3 DNA follows: TGTGCCAGCAGTGCTAAAGGGGGGAGCGAGCAGTACTTC.

The chain has TRBV10-3 and TRBJ2-1; TRBD2 matches 8 bases. After removal of 10 bases from V and 0 bases from J, the junction contained 5 bases not matched to a gene. Germline values: CDR1 ENHRY, CDR2 SYGVKD. CDR3 length: 14 residues. This CDR3 reads CATKAGDSYNEQFF. The DNA of the CDR3 is TGTGCCACTAAAGCGGGAGACTCCTACAATGAGCAGTTCTTC.

The rearrangement links TRBV28 to TRBJ1-1; D ambiguous. The CDR3 length is 11 residues. The germline V gene has CDR1 MDHEN and CDR2 SYDVKM. V was pared by 7 bases and J by 0 bases, with 3 bases between. CDR3 sequence: CASMLNTEAFF. In DNA, the CDR3 is TGTGCCAGCATGCTGAACACTGAAGCTTTCTTT.